These T cell receptor beta chains were read from a single sample in a study of T cell repertoires in cytomegalovirus infection. TCRdb itself ran the reads through MiXCR, one entry per CDR3 protein. The data contain more than 150,000 distinct CDR3 sequences, about 30% of them seen just once; the ten biggest clones take up approximately 30%. The sample taken for sequencing was PBMCs. These receptors were obtained from a human donor in good health (CMV status not recorded). Some clones in this sample may be carry-over from other donors' samples. Both conserved end residues are part of each CDR3. Each record gives: V gene, J gene, CDR3 protein.

TRBV20-1	TRBJ2-3	CSASLAPLSTDTQYF
TRBV11-2	TRBJ2-7	CASSLDDERKFSYEQYF
TRBV29-1	TRBJ1-5	CSVLEYSNQPQHF
TRBV6-2/TRBV6-3	TRBJ2-6	CASSYNSGANVLTF
TRBV5-1	TRBJ2-7	CASSLVGGASYEQYF
TRBV7-2	TRBJ1-2	CASSLDGGSERSYTF
TRBV2	TRBJ2-5	CASSDLSGPHETQYF
TRBV15	TRBJ2-7	CATSRLRALGTYEQYF
TRBV18	TRBJ1-6	CASSPPQGANSPLHF
TRBV29-1	TRBJ1-1	CSVDRDNTEAFF
TRBV2	TRBJ2-6	CASSRDRSGANVLTF
TRBV7-2	TRBJ1-5	CASSFRPDQPQHF
TRBV4-1	TRBJ2-7	CASSRSRDAAGEQYF
TRBV20-1	TRBJ2-7	CCALPFGGNSYEQYF
TRBV19	TRBJ2-2	CASQVGEYTGELFF
TRBV10-3	TRBJ1-2	CAISESAGGGYTF
TRBV7-2	TRBJ1-5	CASSWGWAFSNQPQHF
TRBV4-1	TRBJ1-2	CASSQENRLYGYTF
TRBV12-3/TRBV12-4	TRBJ2-4	CASSPGTGWFVGLAGENIQYF
TRBV11-2	TRBJ1-2	CASSSYRGRSYGYTF
TRBV7-9	TRBJ1-4	CASSSSTSNEKLFF
TRBV20-1	TRBJ2-7	CSARDAAGYPSEQYF
TRBV14	TRBJ1-6	CASSSRGPYNSPLHF
TRBV20-1	TRBJ1-3	CSAGDSSGNTIYF
TRBV19	TRBJ1-2	CASSRDRGNYGYTF
TRBV19	TRBJ1-5	CASSISPGQPGAPQHF
TRBV11-3	TRBJ1-6	CASSQGRNSPLHF
TRBV6-8	TRBJ2-7	CASSYSRQGEGEQYF
TRBV29-1	TRBJ2-7	CSVEGLGRKSSYEQYF
TRBV5-4	TRBJ1-6	CASRRGGVVSNSPLHF
TRBV5-1	TRBJ2-7	CASSLVGTGGNEQYF
TRBV7-3	TRBJ1-1	CASSFILGYGTEAFF
TRBV7-2	TRBJ1-5	CASSPGRVGNQPQHF
TRBV6-6	TRBJ2-7	CASRANWEQYF
TRBV11-2	TRBJ1-1	CASSTQQGLNTEAFF
TRBV5-1	TRBJ1-2	CASSLGRYGYTF
TRBV12-3/TRBV12-4	TRBJ1-1	CASSFSDRTEAFF
TRBV5-5	TRBJ2-5	CASSLKRQVPQETQYF
TRBV7-2	TRBJ2-7	CASSSLDRGYEQYF
TRBV14	TRBJ2-6	CASSQHRASGANVLTF
TRBV4-1	TRBJ2-7	CASSQGGARVSYEQYF
TRBV15	TRBJ1-2	CATSEGLGPQLGGYTF
TRBV5-4	TRBJ2-6	CASSLQPIHSGANVLTF
TRBV6-6	TRBJ2-1	CASNPGGNEQFF
TRBV29-1	TRBJ1-2	CSVEGPSGNYGYTF
TRBV30	TRBJ1-5	CAWSRQGNQPQHF
TRBV11-3	TRBJ1-1	CASSPTLAAEAFF
TRBV4-1	TRBJ1-2	CASSQAGGAEGGYTF
TRBV4-3	TRBJ1-5	CASSQGGGSNQPQHF
TRBV7-2	TRBJ2-5	CASSLRWIPQETQYF
TRBV7-3	TRBJ2-3	CASSLTDGGASGVADTQYF
TRBV2	TRBJ2-5	CAIAGTRDETQYF
TRBV6-1	TRBJ2-5	CASRAIETQYF
TRBV6-2/TRBV6-3	TRBJ1-5	CATRTSGQPQHF